The sample holds a few counts of the clone carrying this TCR beta chain. Its antigen is undetermined. This entry is derived from a study of T-cell reconstitution after alpha-beta-depleted transplantation in children. Broader study findings: At the one-year point after transplant, T-cell counts and TCRbeta diversity were found to come mostly from T cells that had been newly produced. Reportedly, alpha-beta T cells present about two months post-transplant originated from several hundred expanded clones of graft origin.

It was with unique molecular identifiers that the TCRbeta library was prepared. TCRdb recomputed calls from the PCR reads with MiXCR, one row per CDR3 protein. The sample yields a few hundred thousand distinct CDR3 sequences, roughly 15% seen once. This clonotype originated in a boy under two years old who had a stem cell transplant for Wiskott-Aldrich syndrome, so the T cells may come from the graft donor. The sample was PBMCs, mostly from graft donor cells, taken 360 days after TCRalphabeta/CD19-depleted stem cell transplant.

CDR3 coding DNA: TGTGCCAGCAGTCTATCAGGGGTCGGTGAGCAGTTCTTC. Translation: CASSLSGVGEQFF. The chain combines TRBV12-3 or TRBV12-4 with TRBJ2-1; maybe TRBD1 (6 bases). The CDR3 contains 13 residues. The germline V and J ends were trimmed by 5 bases and 9 bases, with 14 bases remaining between them.